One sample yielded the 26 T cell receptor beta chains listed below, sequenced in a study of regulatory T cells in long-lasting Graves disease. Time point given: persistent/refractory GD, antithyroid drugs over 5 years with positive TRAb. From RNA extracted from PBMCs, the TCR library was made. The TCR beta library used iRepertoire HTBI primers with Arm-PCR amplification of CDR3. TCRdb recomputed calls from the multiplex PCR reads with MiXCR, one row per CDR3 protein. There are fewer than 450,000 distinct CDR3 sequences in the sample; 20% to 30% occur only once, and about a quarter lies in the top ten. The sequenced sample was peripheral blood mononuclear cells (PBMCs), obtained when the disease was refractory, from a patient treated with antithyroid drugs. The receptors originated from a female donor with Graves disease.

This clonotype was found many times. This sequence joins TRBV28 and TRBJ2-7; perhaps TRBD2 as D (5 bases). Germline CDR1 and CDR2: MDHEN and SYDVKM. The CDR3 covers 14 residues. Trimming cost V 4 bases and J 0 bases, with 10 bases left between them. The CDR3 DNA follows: TGTGCCAGCAGTTGGACTGGAAGCTCCTACGAGCAGTACTTC. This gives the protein CASSWTGSSYEQYF. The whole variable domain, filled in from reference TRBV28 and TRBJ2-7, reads DVKVTQSSRYLVKRTGEKVFLECVQDMDHENMFWYRQDPGLGLRLIYFSYDVKMKEKGDIPEGYSVSREKKERFSLILESASTNQTSMYLCASSWTGSSYEQYFGPGTRLTVT.

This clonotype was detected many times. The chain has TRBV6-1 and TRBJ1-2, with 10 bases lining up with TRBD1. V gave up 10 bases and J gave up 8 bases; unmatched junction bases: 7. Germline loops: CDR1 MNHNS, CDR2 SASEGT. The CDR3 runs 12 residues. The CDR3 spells CATGQGILGYTF. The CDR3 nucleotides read TGTGCCACGGGACAGGGGATTTTAGGCTACACCTTC.

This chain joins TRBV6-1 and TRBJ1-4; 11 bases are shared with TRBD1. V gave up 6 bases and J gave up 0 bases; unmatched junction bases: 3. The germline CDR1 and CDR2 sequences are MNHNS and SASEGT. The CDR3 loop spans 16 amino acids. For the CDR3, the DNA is TGTGCCAGCAGCCGGGGACAGGGGGCAACTAATGAAAAACTGTTTTTT. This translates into CASSRGQGATNEKLFF.

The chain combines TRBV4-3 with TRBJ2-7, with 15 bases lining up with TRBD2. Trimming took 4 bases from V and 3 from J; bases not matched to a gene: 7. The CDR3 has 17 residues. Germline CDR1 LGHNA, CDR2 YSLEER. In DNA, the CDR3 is TGCGCCAGCAGCCTAGGACTAGCGGGAGGGAGTTTCTACGAGCAGTACTTC. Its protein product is CASSLGLAGGSFYEQYF.

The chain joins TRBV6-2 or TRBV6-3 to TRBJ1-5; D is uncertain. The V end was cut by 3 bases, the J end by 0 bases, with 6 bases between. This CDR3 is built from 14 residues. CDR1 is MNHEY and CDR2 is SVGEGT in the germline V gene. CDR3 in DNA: TGTGCCAGCAGTTATGAGCATAGCAATCAGCCCCAGCATTTT. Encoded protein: CASSYEHSNQPQHF.

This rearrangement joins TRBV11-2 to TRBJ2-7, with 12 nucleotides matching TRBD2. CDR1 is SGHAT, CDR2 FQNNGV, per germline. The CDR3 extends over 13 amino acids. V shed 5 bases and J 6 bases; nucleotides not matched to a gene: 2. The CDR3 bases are TGTGCCAGCAGCGAACTAGCGGGAGGCGAGCAGTACTTC. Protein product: CASSELAGGEQYF.

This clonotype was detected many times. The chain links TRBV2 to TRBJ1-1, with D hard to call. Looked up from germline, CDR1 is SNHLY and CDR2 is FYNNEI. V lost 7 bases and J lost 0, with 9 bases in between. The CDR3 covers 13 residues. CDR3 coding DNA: TGTGCCAGCAAGGCGGACTTGAACACTGAAGCTTTCTTT. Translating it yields CASKADLNTEAFF.

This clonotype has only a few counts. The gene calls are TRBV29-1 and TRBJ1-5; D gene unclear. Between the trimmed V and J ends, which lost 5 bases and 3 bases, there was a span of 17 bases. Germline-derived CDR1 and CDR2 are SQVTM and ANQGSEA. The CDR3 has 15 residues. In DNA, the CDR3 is TGCAGCGTTATGGGCAGCCTCACGGACAATCAGCCCCAGCATTTT. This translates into CSVMGSLTDNQPQHF.

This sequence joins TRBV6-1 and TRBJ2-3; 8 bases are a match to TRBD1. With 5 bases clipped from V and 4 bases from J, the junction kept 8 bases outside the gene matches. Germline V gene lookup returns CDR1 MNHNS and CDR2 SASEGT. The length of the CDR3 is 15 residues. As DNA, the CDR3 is TGTGCCAGCAGTCGCAGGGGGCGCGGGTCAGATACGCAGTATTTT. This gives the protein CASSRRGRGSDTQYF.

CDR3: CAISEAGGDYEQYF. The CDR3, as DNA: TGTGCCATCAGTGAGGCAGGGGGTGACTACGAGCAGTACTTC. The V and J genes are TRBV10-3 and TRBJ2-7; TRBD1 matches 7 bases. Germline CDR1 reads ENHRY; CDR2 reads SYGVKD. This CDR3 spans 14 amino acids. The V segment lost 2 bases and the J segment 3 bases; nucleotides outside the gene matches: 4.

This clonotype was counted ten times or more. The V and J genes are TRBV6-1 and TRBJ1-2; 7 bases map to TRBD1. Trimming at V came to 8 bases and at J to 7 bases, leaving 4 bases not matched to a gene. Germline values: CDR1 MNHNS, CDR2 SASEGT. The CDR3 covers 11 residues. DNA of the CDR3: TGTGCCAGCTTGACAGGGCCTGGCTACACCTTC. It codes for CASLTGPGYTF.

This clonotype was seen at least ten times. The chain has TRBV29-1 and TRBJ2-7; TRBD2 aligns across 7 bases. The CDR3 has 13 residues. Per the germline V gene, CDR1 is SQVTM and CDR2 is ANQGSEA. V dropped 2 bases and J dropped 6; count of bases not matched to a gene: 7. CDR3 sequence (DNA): TGCAGCGTTGAAACCGGACTAGTCTCCGAGCAGTACTTC. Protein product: CSVETGLVSEQYF.

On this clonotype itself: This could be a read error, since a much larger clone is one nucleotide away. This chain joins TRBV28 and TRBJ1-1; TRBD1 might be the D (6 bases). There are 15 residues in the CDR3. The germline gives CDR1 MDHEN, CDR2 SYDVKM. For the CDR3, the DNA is TGTGCCAGCAGCTCCGAGGGGGGGGAAAACACTGAAGTTTTCTTT. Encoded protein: CASSSEGGENTEVFF.

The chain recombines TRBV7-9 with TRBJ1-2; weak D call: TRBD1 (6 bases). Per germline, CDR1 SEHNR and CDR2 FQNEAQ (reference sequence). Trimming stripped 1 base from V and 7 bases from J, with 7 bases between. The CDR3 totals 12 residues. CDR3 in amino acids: CASSLEGGGYTF. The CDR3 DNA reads TGTGCCAGCAGCTTAGAAGGGGGTGGCTACACCTTC.

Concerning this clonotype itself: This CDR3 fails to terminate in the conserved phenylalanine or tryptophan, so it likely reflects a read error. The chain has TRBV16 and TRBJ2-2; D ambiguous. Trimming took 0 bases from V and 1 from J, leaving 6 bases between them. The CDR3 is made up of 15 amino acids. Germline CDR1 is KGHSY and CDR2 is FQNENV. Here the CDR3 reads CASSQSGRNTGELFL. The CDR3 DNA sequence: TGTGCCAGCAGCCAATCCGGCAGGAACACCGGGGAGCTGTTTCTT.

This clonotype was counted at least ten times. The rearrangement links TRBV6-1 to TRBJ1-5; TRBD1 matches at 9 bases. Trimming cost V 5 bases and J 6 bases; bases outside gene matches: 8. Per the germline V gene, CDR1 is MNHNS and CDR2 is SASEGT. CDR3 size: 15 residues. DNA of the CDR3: TGTGCCAGCAGTCCCGGACAGGGGTTTGGTCAGCCCCAGCATTTT. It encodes CASSPGQGFGQPQHF.

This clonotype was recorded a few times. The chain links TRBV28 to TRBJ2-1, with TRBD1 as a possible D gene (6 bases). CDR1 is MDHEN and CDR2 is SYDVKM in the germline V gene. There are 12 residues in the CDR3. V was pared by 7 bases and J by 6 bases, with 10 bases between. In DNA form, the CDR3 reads TGTGCCAGCACCGGACAGACCAATGAGCAGTTCTTC. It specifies CASTGQTNEQFF.

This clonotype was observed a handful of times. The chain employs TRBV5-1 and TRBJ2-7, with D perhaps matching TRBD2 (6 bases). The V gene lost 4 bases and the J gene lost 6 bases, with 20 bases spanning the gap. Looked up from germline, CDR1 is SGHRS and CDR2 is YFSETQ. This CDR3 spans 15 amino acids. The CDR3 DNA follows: TGCGCCAGCAGCGGAACCGGAGGGTCGGTGGGCGAGCAGTACTTC. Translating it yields CASSGTGGSVGEQYF.

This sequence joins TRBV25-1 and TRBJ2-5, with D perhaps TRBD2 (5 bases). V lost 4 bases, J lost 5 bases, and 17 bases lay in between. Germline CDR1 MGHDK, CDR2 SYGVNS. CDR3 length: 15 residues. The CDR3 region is CASSAVIGEQETQYF. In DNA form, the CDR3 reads TGTGCCAGCAGTGCGGTAATCGGGGAACAGGAGACCCAGTACTTC.

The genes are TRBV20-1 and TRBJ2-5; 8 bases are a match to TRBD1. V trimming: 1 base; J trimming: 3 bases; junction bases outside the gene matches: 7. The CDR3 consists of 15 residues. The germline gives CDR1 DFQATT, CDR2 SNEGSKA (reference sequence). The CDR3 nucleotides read TGCAGTGCTAGAGGACGGACAGGGAAGGAAGAGACCCAGTACTTC. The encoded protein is CSARGRTGKEETQYF.

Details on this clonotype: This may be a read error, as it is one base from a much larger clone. The CDR3 DNA is TGTGCCAGCTGGGGACATCACCAAGAGACCCAGTACTTC. Protein: CASWGHHQETQYF. This chain joins TRBV28 and TRBJ2-5; perhaps TRBD1 as D (6 bases). Deletions cut 8 bases from V and 0 bases from J, with 10 bases between. This CDR3 comprises 13 residues. CDR1 and CDR2 from the germline V gene are MDHEN and SYDVKM.

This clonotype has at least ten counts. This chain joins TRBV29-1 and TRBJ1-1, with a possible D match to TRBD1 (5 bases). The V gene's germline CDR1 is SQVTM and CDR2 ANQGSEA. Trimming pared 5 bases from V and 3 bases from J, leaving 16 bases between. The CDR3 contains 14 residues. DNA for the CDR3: TGCAGCGTTCGACCCAAACTCAGGGACACTGAAGCTTTCTTT. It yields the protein CSVRPKLRDTEAFF.

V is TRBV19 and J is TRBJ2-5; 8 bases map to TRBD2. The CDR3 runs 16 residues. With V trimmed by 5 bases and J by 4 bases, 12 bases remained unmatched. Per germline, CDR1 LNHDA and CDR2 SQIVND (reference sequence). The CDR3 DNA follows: TGTGCCAGTAGTGCCCCTTCGGCGGGAGGTCCAGAGACCCAGTACTTC. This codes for CASSAPSAGGPETQYF.

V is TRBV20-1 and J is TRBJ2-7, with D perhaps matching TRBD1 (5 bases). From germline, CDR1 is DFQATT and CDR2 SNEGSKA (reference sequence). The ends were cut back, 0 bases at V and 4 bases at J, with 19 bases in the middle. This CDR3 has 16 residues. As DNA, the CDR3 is TGCAGTGCTAGAGATCTCTTGCAGGGCCCTTCTTACGAGCAGTACTTC. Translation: CSARDLLQGPSYEQYF.

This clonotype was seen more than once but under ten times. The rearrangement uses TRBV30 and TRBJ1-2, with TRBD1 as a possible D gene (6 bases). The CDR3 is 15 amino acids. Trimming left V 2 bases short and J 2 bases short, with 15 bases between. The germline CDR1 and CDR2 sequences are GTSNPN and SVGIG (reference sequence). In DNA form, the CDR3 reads TGTGCCTGGAGTAGGGGGGGGGCAGCGAACTATGGCTACACCTTC. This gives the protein CAWSRGGAANYGYTF.

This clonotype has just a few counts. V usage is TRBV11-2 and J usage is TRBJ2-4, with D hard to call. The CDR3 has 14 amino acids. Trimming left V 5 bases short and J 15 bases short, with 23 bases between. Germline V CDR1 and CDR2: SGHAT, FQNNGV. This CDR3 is CASSALWGEELRYF. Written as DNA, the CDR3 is TGTGCCAGCAGCGCCCTCTGGGGTGAAGAACTACGGTACTTC.